The clone carrying this TCR beta chain was counted only a few times. This normal breast sample came from a site roughly 1.9-4.5 cm away from the tumor. The data are from a study of early stage breast cancer tumors. Method: immunoSEQ multiplex PCR; TCRdb's copy keeps in-frame clones and lacks some. This table holds around 6,500 clones, roughly three fifths found once. The CDR3 consists of 15 residues. Trimming removed 4 bases from V and 0 bases from J; junction bases left unmatched: 5. Germline loops: CDR1 MNHNS, CDR2 SASEGT. The J gene is TRBJ1-2, the V gene TRBV6-1; 7 bases fit TRBD1. This TCR was recovered from a person aged 45-65 years with breast cancer. Source material: normal breast tissue next to the tumor. In DNA, the CDR3 is TGTGCCAGCAGTGGCCCCGACAGGGCTAACTATGGCTACACCTTC. Its protein product is CASSGPDRANYGYTF.